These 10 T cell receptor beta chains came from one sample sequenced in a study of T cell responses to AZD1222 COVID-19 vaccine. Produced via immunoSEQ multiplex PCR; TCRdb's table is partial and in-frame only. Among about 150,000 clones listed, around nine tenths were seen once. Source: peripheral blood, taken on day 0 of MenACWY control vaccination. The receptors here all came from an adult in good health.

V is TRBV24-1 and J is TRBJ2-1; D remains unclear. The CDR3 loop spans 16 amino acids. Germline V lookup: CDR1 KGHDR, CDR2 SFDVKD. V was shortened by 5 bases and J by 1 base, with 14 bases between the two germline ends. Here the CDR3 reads CATSGTAERSYNEQFF. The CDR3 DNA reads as TGTGCCACCAGTGGAACTGCGGAGCGTTCCTACAATGAGCAGTTCTTC.

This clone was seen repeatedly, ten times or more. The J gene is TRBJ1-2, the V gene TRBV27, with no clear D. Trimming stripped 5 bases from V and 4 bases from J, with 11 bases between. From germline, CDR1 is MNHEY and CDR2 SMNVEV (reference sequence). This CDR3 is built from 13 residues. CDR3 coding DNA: TGTGCCAGCAGTGGTGCACCGGTCTATGGCTACACCTTC. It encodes CASSGAPVYGYTF.

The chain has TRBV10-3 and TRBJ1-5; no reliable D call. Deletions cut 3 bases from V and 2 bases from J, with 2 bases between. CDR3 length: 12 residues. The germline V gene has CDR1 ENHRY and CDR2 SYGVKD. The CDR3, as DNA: TGTGCCATCAGTGATGGCAATCAGCCCCAGCATTTT. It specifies CAISDGNQPQHF.

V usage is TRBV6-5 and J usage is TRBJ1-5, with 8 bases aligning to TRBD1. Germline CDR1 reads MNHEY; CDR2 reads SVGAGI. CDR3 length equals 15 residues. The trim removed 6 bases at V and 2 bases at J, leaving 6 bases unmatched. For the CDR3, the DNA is TGTGCCAGCAGCGTAATGGACAGGGGCAATCAGCCCCAGCATTTT. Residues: CASSVMDRGNQPQHF.

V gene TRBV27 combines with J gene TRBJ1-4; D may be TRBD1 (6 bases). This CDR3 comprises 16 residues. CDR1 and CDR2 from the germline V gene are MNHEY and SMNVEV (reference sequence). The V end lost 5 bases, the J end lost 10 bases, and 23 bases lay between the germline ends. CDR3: CASSPMPQGLKRKLFF. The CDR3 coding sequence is TGTGCCAGCAGTCCCATGCCCCAGGGGTTGAAACGAAAACTGTTTTTT.

As DNA, the CDR3 is TGCAGTGCTAGTCCCCCAGGGGGGGGCCATGGAGATACGCAGTATTTT. Its translation: CSASPPGGGHGDTQYF. The chain has TRBV20-1 and TRBJ2-3; D could derive from TRBD1 or TRBD2 (7 bases each). The V end was cut by 3 bases, the J end by 5 bases, with 21 bases between. The germline V gene has CDR1 DFQATT and CDR2 SNEGSKA (reference sequence). This CDR3 is built from 16 residues.

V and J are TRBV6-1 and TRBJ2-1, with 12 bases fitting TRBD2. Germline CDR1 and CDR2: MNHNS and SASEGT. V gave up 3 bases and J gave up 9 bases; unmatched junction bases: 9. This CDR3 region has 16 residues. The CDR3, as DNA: TGTGCCAGCAGTGATAGGCAGGGACTAGCGGGTGCTGAGCAGTTCTTC. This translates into CASSDRQGLAGAEQFF.

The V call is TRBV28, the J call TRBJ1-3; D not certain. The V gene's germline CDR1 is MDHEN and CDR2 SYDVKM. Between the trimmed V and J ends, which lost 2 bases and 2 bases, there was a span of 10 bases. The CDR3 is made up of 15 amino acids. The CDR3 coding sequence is TGTGCCAGCAGTTTAGGTACAGCTACTGGAAACACCATATATTTT. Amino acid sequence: CASSLGTATGNTIYF.

The CDR3 protein is CASSLGPGQAGDEQFF. CDR3 coding DNA: TGCGCCAGCAGCTTGGGGCCTGGACAGGCGGGCGATGAGCAGTTCTTC. This sequence joins TRBV5-1 and TRBJ2-1; 7 bases align to TRBD1. The V segment lost 0 bases and the J segment 8 bases; nucleotides outside the gene matches: 11. CDR3 length equals 16 residues. CDR1 is SGHRS and CDR2 is YFSETQ in the germline V gene.

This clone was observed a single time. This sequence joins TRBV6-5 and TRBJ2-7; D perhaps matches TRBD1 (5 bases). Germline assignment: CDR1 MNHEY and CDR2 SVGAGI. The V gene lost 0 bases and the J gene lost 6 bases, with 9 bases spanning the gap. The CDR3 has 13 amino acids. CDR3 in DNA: TGTGCCAGCAGTTACTCCAGGGTGGGCGAGCAGTACTTC. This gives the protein CASSYSRVGEQYF.